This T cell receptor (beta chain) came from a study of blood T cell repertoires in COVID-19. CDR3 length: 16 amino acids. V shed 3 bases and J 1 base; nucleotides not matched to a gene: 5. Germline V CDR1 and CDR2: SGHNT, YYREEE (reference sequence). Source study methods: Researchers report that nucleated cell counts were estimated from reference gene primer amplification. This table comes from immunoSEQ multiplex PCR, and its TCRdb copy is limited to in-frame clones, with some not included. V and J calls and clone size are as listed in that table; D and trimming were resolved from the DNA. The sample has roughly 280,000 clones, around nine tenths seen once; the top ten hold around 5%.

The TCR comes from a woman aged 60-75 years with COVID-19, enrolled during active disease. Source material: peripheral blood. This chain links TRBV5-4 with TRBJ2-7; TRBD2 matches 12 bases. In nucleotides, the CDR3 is TGTGCCAGCAGCTCCCGACTAGCGGGAGTGTCCTACGAGCAGTACTTC. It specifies CASSSRLAGVSYEQYF.